This T cell receptor beta chain was recovered during a study of follicular helper T cells after annual influenza vaccination. Points from the study as a whole: ICOS-CD38- cTfh most often held earlier Day 7 ICOS+CD38+ clones. ICOS+CD38+ cTfh clonality tracked population frequency, and its change tracked circulating plasmablast change.

As regards this clone: The antigen is unknown.

Specified time point: 2015-2016 season, pre-vaccination. The protocol was immunoSEQ multiplex PCR, while the TCRdb copy is restricted to in-frame clones and leaves out a portion. Here the sample spans roughly 15,000 clones, about four fifths being singletons. This CDR3 spans 14 amino acids. Germline V CDR1 and CDR2: GTSNPN, SVGIG (reference sequence). Trimming stripped 5 bases from V and 3 bases from J, with 14 bases between. The sample in question was CXCR5- memory CD4+ T cells sorted from blood, obtained on the day of influenza vaccination. The source of this sequence is an adult who received the influenza vaccine. This chain connects TRBV30 to TRBJ2-4; a weak D match, TRBD2 (5 bases). The CDR3 loop reads CAWGLSESKNIQYF. The DNA for the CDR3 is TGTGCCTGGGGACTGTCGGAGAGCAAAAACATTCAGTACTTC. Full variable domain (missing parts from reference TRBV30 and TRBJ2-4): SQTIHQWPATLVQPVGSPLSLECTVEGTSNPNLYWYRQAAGRGLQLLFYSVGIGQISSEVPQNLSASRPQDRQFILSSKKLLLSDSGFYLCAWGLSESKNIQYFGAGTRLSVL.